This entry lists 19 T cell receptor beta chains sequenced from one sample in a study of shared clonotypes between healthy human individuals (dated by TCRdb to the early 2020s). The library was produced with the immunoSEQ multiplex PCR assay. TCRdb obtained this table from immuneACCESS and retained in-frame rearrangements with V and J assigned. These tables miss some clones; where compared with another copy, unresolved V genes account for less than half of the shortfall, and the remainder is unexplained. In this sample the table shows about a million clones, roughly 80% of which occur a single time. The top ten constitute 0.89% of the sample. The sequenced sample consisted of memory CD4+ T cells from PBMCs. What the cell subset or site label conveys for this sample: CD45RA-negative fraction. The source of these receptors is a man between 18 and 35 years old in good health. Some clones in this sample may be carry-over from other donors' samples.

The chain links TRBV19 to TRBJ2-1, with D hard to call. V shed 5 bases and J shed 0 bases, with 8 bases lying between them. Germline V gene sequence: CDR1 LNHDA, CDR2 SQIVND (reference sequence). The CDR3 has 14 residues. The DNA for the CDR3 is TGTGCCAGTAGTCCAGACTCCTCCTACAATGAGCAGTTCTTC. Translated: CASSPDSSYNEQFF.

The gene calls are TRBV9 and TRBJ1-5, with 7 bases matching TRBD1. The CDR3 contains 14 residues. Looked up from germline, CDR1 is SGDLS and CDR2 is YYNGEE. Trimming cost V 7 bases and J 6 bases; bases outside gene matches: 10. CDR3 sequence: CASGLTGESQPQHF. CDR3 nucleotides: TGTGCCAGCGGCTTAACAGGGGAGAGTCAGCCCCAGCATTTT.

V is TRBV29-1 and J is TRBJ2-7; possible D gene TRBD1, 6 bases. CDR1 is SQVTM and CDR2 is ANQGSEA in the germline V gene. Trimming shortened V by 3 bases and J by 2 bases, and 8 bases separated the two germline ends. This CDR3 is 12 amino acids long. Here the CDR3 DNA reads TGCAGCGTTGACGCAGGGGCCTACGAGCAGTACTTC. It codes for CSVDAGAYEQYF.

The chain links TRBV27 to TRBJ1-1; no clear D. Trimming left V 6 bases short and J 6 bases short, with 14 bases between. Germline-derived CDR1 and CDR2 are MNHEY and SMNVEV (reference sequence). The CDR3 has 13 amino acids. CDR3 DNA: TGTGCCAGCAGCCGGACTCGCGGTCCTGAAGCTTTCTTT. Amino acids: CASSRTRGPEAFF.

This clone was recorded at least ten times. This same CDR3 is encoded by further DNA sequences in the sample. In DNA, the CDR3 is TGTGCCTGGAGTTCTCCCGCGGACTACACCTTC. It specifies CAWSSPADYTF. J is TRBJ1-2 and V is TRBV30; D call uncertain. V was trimmed by 2 bases and J by 10 bases, leaving 11 bases between them. In germline, CDR1 is GTSNPN, CDR2 SVGIG (reference sequence). The CDR3 covers 11 residues.

This clone has a single count. The V gene is TRBV28, the J gene TRBJ1-2, with a possible D match to TRBD1 (6 bases). The length of the CDR3 is 14 residues. V was shortened by 2 bases and J by 2 bases, with 9 bases between the two germline ends. Germline V gives CDR1 MDHEN, CDR2 SYDVKM. The CDR3 here is CASSLPGENYGYTF. DNA for the CDR3: TGTGCCAGCAGTTTACCAGGGGAGAACTATGGCTACACCTTC.

The table lists this clone with a few counts. The chain is built from TRBV7-9 and TRBJ1-3; 7 bases map to TRBD1. Trimming cost V 5 bases and J 1 base; bases outside gene matches: 14. Germline V lookup: CDR1 SEHNR, CDR2 FQNEAQ (reference sequence). The CDR3 has 18 residues. CDR3 DNA: TGTGCCAGCAGCAGACTACGGGACAGACACCTGTCTGGAAACACCATATATTTT. Translation: CASSRLRDRHLSGNTIYF.

A single count supports this clone. The chain links TRBV19 to TRBJ2-5; 15 bases line up with TRBD2. The CDR3 totals 17 residues. The V gene end was trimmed by 5 bases and the J gene end by 7 bases; junction bases not matched to a gene: 11. Germline CDR1 LNHDA, CDR2 SQIVND (reference sequence). CDR3 loop: CASSSPRTSGRGRTQYF. The CDR3 nucleotides read TGTGCCAGTAGTTCGCCACGGACTAGCGGGAGGGGACGGACCCAGTACTTC.

This sequence joins TRBV7-9 and TRBJ2-3, with D possibly matching TRBD2 (5 bases). V was pared by 8 bases and J by 2 bases, with 14 bases between. This CDR3 spans 14 amino acids. CDR1 and CDR2 from the germline V gene are SEHNR and FQNEAQ (reference sequence). The CDR3 bases are TGTGCCAGCTGTCCTGGACTTTCCACAGATACGCAGTATTTT. Encoded protein: CASCPGLSTDTQYF.

This clone appeared a single time. With a much larger clone just one base away, this may be a read error. The chain joins TRBV4-2 to TRBJ2-1, with 9 bases aligning to TRBD2. The V gene's germline CDR1 is LGHNA and CDR2 YNFKEQ. Unmatched junction bases numbered 6, after V lost 0 bases and J lost 6 bases. The CDR3 extends over 16 amino acids. The CDR3 protein is CASSQDEGSGGNEQFF. CDR3 DNA sequence: TGTGCCAGCAGCCAAGATGAAGGTAGCGGGGGCAATGAGCAGTTCTTC.

This clone came up a few times. The rearrangement links TRBV6-5 to TRBJ2-1; TRBD2 aligns across 7 bases. Germline CDR1 MNHEY, CDR2 SVGAGI. After removal of 4 bases from V and 10 bases from J, the junction contained 4 bases not matched to a gene. This CDR3 spans 12 amino acids. The CDR3 sequence is CASSSFSGEQFF. The DNA of the CDR3 is TGTGCCAGCAGTTCCTTTAGCGGGGAGCAGTTCTTC.

V and J are TRBV27 and TRBJ1-2; D is perhaps TRBD1 (5 bases). This CDR3 contains 13 residues. Trimming removed 2 bases from V and 7 bases from J, with 11 bases in between. The germline CDR1 and CDR2 sequences are MNHEY and SMNVEV (reference sequence). CDR3 DNA: TGTGCCAGCAGTTTAGATTCAGGGCGTGGCTACACCTTC. As protein: CASSLDSGRGYTF.

The genes are TRBV4-1 and TRBJ2-7; tentative D call: TRBD1 (6 bases). The CDR3 is 14 residues long. Germline values: CDR1 MGHRA, CDR2 YSYEKL. V was clipped by 4 bases and J by 2 bases, with 12 bases between them. As DNA, the CDR3 is TGCGCCAGCAGCCGTCCAGGGGATACCTACGAGCAGTACTTC. Residues: CASSRPGDTYEQYF.

The chain employs TRBV5-1 and TRBJ1-1; TRBD1 agrees at 9 bases. Germline CDR1 is SGHRS and CDR2 is YFSETQ. The CDR3 spans 14 residues. V dropped 3 bases and J dropped 6; count of bases not matched to a gene: 6. The CDR3: CASSSTGGGPEAFF. The CDR3 DNA sequence: TGCGCCAGCAGCTCGACAGGGGGTGGACCTGAAGCTTTCTTT.

This clone showed up many times. The chain couples TRBV5-4 to TRBJ2-7, with TRBD2 matching over 9 bases. Germline CDR1 reads SGHNT; CDR2 reads YYREEE (reference sequence). The CDR3 loop spans 15 amino acids. The V and J ends lost 0 bases and 6 bases, in that order; junction bases with no gene match: 7. The CDR3: CASSLASGVGTEQYF. CDR3 nucleotides: TGTGCCAGCAGCTTGGCTAGCGGGGTGGGGACCGAGCAGTACTTC. The entire variable domain, with the rest obtained from reference TRBV5-4 and TRBJ2-7, is as follows: ETGVTQSPTHLIKTRGQQVTLRCSSQSGHNTVSWYQQALGQGPQFIFQYYREEENGRGNFPPRFSGLQFPNYSSELNVNALELDDSALYLCASSLASGVGTEQYFGPGTRLTVT.

The rearrangement links TRBV14 to TRBJ1-2, with a tentative D call TRBD1 (5 bases). Trimming took off 4 bases at V and 4 bases at J, with 16 bases between the two ends. CDR3 length: 15 amino acids. The germline CDR1 and CDR2 sequences are SGHDN and FVKESK. Here the CDR3 reads CASSRERGAGYGYTF. The CDR3 DNA reads as TGTGCCAGCAGCCGCGAGCGGGGCGCGGGCTATGGCTACACCTTC.

Turning to this clone: A much bigger clone sits one base away, suggesting this may be a read error. The CDR3 coding sequence is TGTGCCAGCAGCTTTGCCAGGAACTATGGCTACACCTTC. As protein: CASSFARNYGYTF. V is TRBV5-8 and J is TRBJ1-2; D is unresolved. The germline V and J ends were trimmed by 2 bases and 2 bases, with 7 bases remaining between them. Germline-derived CDR1 and CDR2 are SGHTS and YDEGEE. CDR3 length equals 13 residues.

The chain employs TRBV11-3 and TRBJ2-3, with D unresolved. With 0 bases removed from V and 6 bases from J, the gap between germline ends came to 7 bases. Germline V gives CDR1 SGHNT, CDR2 YENEEA. This CDR3 comprises 13 residues. CDR3 bases: TGTGCCAGCAGCTTAGAGTCGAGGGATACGCAGTATTTT. Encoded protein: CASSLESRDTQYF.

The gene calls are TRBV9 and TRBJ2-3; no firm D call. V was cut by 1 base and J by 7 bases, with 7 bases left in between. Per germline, CDR1 SGDLS and CDR2 YYNGEE. This CDR3 comprises 12 residues. The CDR3, as DNA: TGTGCCAGCAGCGTAACGGACCATACGCAGTATTTT. This codes for CASSVTDHTQYF.